This T cell receptor (beta chain) was captured in a study of immune cell composition in non-small cell lung cancer. Study at large: Tumours were mainly lung adenocarcinoma or squamous cell carcinoma.

Per germline, CDR1 SGHNT and CDR2 YYREEE (reference sequence). Trimming removed 5 bases at V and 0 bases at J, with 11 bases between. This CDR3 contains 15 residues. Sequenced by immunoSEQ multiplex PCR; TCRdb stores in-frame clones only, minus some. The sample includes about 11,000 clones, around 65% of them seen just once. The rearrangement joins TRBV5-4 to TRBJ2-2; D gene unclear. Sequencing was performed on lung tumor tissue. The TCR originated in a human donor with non-small cell lung cancer. For the CDR3, the DNA is TGTGCCAGCAGGTCGACAACTGCGAACACCGGGGAGCTGTTTTTT. This codes for CASRSTTANTGELFF.